This T cell receptor beta chain was identified in a study of control samples from healthy donors and cancer patients. Sequencing was performed with immunoSEQ multiplex PCR; in TCRdb, only in-frame clones are kept and a portion is missing. The sample carries 150,000 or so clones, just over 85% recorded once. The clonotype was recovered from a woman aged 25 to 39 in good health. Sample: blood.

The CDR3 loop reads CASSLGDRGSPLHF. For the CDR3, the DNA is TGTGCCAGCAGCTTAGGGGACAGGGGGTCACCCCTCCACTTT. The V call is TRBV11-2, the J call TRBJ1-6; 11 bases map to TRBD1. The CDR3 consists of 14 residues. Germline trimming cut 1 base from V and 10 bases from J; bases unmatched to any gene: 0. The germline gives CDR1 SGHAT, CDR2 FQNNGV.